The clone carrying this TCR beta chain was seen only a few times. The antigen remains undetermined. The sample comes from a study of T cells after yellow fever vaccination. Study outcomes and limitations: Overlap between CD4 and CD8 compartments was detected for a small share of clonotypes. Boosting was followed by the reappearance of most primary-vaccination clones (just under 98% CD4, about 90% CD8).

V was clipped by 5 bases and J by 1 base; unmatched bases: 5. This CDR3 has 14 amino acids. Germline V gene data show CDR1 as DFQATT and CDR2 as SNEGSKA (reference sequence). 5'RACE template switching produced TCR cDNA carrying a universal primer site and UMIs. TCRdb used MiXCR to reprocess the 5' RACE reads, holding one entry per CDR3 protein. Of 200,000 to 250,000 distinct CDR3 sequences listed, less than 8.5% were seen once; the top ten hold 0.65% to 0.9%. This specimen consisted of CD4+ T cells sorted from PBMCs, obtained 15 days after the yellow fever booster vaccination. The chain is built from TRBV20-1 and TRBJ2-7; 10 bases line up with TRBD2. The sequence came from a man aged 25 to 40 who received the YFV17D yellow fever vaccine. The CDR3 loop reads CSAPGTSDSYEQYF. Written as DNA, the CDR3 is TGCAGTGCTCCCGGGACTAGCGATTCCTACGAGCAGTACTTC.